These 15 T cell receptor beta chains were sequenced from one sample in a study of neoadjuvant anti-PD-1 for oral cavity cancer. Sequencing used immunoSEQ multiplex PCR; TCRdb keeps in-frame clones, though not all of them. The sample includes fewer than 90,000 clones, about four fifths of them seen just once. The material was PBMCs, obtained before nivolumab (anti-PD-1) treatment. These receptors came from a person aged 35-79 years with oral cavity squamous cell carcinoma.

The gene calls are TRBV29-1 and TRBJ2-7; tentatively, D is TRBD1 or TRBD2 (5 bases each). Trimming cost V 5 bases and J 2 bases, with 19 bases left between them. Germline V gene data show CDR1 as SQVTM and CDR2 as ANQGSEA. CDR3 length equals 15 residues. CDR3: CSVSGTSDLPYEQYF. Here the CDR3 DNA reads TGCAGCGTTTCCGGGACGTCCGACCTCCCCTACGAGCAGTACTTC.

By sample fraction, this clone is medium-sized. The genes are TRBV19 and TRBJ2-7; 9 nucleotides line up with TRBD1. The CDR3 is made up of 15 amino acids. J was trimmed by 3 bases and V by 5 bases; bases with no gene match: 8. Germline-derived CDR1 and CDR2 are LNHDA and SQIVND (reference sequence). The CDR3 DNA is TGTGCCAGTAGTCCCCCCGGGACAGGGAGCTACGAGCAGTACTTC. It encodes CASSPPGTGSYEQYF.

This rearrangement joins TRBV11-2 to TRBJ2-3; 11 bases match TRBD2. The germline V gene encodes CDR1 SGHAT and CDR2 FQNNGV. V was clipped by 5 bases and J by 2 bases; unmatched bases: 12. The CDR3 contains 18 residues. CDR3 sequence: CASSTRTSGPLTTDTQYF. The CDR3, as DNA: TGTGCCAGCAGCACCCGGACTAGCGGGCCATTAACCACAGATACGCAGTATTTT. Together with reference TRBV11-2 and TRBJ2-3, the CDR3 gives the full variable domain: EAGVAQSPRYKIIEKRQSVAFWCNPISGHATLYWYQQILGQGPKLLIQFQNNGVVDDSQLPKDRFSAERLKGVDSTLKIQPAKLEDSAVYLCASSTRTSGPLTTDTQYFGPGTRLTVL.

The CDR3 region is CASSLGLVAYNEQFF. CDR3 sequence (DNA): TGTGCCAGCAGCTTGGGGCTAGTCGCCTACAATGAGCAGTTCTTC. This sequence joins TRBV5-6 and TRBJ2-1; D is ambiguous. The CDR3 length is 15 residues. The germline V gene encodes CDR1 SGHDT and CDR2 YYEEEE. Trimming removed 0 bases from V and 2 bases from J, with 9 bases in between.

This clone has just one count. CDR3 DNA: TGTGCCAGACCTCTACCGCGGTTTAGCGGAACCCCCAGGGGCAATGAGCAGTTCTTC. This encodes CARPLPRFSGTPRGNEQFF. This chain connects TRBV7-9 to TRBJ2-1; D possibly matches TRBD1 or TRBD2 (6 bases each). Germline V gene data show CDR1 as SEHNR and CDR2 as FQNEAQ (reference sequence). The CDR3 covers 19 residues. V was cut by 9 bases and J by 6 bases, with 33 bases left in between.

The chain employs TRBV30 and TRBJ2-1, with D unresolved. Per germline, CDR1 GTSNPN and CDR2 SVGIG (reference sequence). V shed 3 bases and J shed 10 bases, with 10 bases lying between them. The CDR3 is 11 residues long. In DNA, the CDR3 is TGTGCCTGGAGGGGTCCGAGGGAGCAGTTCTTC. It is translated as CAWRGPREQFF.

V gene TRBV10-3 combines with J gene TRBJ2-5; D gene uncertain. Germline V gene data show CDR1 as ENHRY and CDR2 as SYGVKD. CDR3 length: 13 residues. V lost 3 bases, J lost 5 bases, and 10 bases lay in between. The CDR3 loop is CAISDGERETQYF. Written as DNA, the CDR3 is TGTGCCATCAGTGATGGGGAAAGGGAGACCCAGTACTTC.

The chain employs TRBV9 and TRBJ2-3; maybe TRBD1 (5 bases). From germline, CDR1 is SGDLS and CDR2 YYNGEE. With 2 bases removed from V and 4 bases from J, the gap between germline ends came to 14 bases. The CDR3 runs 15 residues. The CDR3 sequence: CASSVQGVVADTQYF. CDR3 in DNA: TGTGCCAGCAGCGTCCAAGGGGTAGTGGCAGATACGCAGTATTTT.

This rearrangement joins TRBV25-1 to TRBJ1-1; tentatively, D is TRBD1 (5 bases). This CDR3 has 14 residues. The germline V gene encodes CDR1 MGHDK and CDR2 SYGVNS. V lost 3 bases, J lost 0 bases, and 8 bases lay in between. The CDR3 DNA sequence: TGTGCCAGCAGTGAGACAGCAATGAACACTGAAGCTTTCTTT. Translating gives CASSETAMNTEAFF.

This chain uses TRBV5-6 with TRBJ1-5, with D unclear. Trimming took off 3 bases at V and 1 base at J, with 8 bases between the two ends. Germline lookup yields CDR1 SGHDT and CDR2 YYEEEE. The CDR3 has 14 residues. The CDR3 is CASSSKVSNQPQHF. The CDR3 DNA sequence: TGTGCCAGCAGCTCCAAAGTCAGCAATCAGCCCCAGCATTTT. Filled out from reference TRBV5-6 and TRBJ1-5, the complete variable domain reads DAGVTQSPTHLIKTRGQQVTLRCSPKSGHDTVSWYQQALGQGPQFIFQYYEEEERQRGNFPDRFSGHQFPNYSSELNVNALLLGDSALYLCASSSKVSNQPQHFGDGTRLSIL.

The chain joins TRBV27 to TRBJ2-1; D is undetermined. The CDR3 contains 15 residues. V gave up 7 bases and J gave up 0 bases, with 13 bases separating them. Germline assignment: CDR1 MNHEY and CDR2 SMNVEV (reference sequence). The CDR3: CASTSTSPSYNEQFF. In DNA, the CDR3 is TGTGCCAGCACCTCTACATCCCCCTCCTACAATGAGCAGTTCTTC.

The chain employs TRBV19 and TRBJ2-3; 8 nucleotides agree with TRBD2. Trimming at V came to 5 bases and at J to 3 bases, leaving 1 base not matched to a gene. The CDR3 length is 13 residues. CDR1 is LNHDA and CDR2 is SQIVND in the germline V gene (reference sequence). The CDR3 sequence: CASSASGTDTQYF. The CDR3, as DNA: TGTGCCAGTAGTGCTAGCGGGACAGATACGCAGTATTTT.

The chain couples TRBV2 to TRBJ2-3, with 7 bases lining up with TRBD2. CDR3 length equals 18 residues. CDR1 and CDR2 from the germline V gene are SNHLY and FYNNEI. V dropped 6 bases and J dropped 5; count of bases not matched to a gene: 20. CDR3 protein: CASRGTIFAGEVGDTQYF. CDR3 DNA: TGTGCCAGCAGGGGGACTATATTTGCGGGAGAGGTGGGAGATACGCAGTATTTT.

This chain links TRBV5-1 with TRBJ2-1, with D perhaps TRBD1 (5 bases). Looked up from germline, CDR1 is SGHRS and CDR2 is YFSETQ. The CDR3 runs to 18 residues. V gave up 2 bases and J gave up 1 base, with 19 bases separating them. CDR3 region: CASSFQYQGYESYNEQFF. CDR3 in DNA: TGCGCCAGCAGCTTCCAGTACCAGGGATATGAATCCTACAATGAGCAGTTCTTC. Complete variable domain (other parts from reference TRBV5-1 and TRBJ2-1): KAGVTQTPRYLIKTRGQQVTLSCSPISGHRSVSWYQQTPGQGLQFLFEYFSETQRNKGNFPGRFSGRQFSNSRSEMNVSTLELGDSALYLCASSFQYQGYESYNEQFFGPGTRLTVL.

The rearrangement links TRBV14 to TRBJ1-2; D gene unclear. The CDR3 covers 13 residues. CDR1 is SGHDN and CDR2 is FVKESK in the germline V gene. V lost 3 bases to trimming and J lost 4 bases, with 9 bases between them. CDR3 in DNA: TGTGCCAGCAGCCAGTTAATAAGCTATGGCTACACCTTC. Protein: CASSQLISYGYTF.